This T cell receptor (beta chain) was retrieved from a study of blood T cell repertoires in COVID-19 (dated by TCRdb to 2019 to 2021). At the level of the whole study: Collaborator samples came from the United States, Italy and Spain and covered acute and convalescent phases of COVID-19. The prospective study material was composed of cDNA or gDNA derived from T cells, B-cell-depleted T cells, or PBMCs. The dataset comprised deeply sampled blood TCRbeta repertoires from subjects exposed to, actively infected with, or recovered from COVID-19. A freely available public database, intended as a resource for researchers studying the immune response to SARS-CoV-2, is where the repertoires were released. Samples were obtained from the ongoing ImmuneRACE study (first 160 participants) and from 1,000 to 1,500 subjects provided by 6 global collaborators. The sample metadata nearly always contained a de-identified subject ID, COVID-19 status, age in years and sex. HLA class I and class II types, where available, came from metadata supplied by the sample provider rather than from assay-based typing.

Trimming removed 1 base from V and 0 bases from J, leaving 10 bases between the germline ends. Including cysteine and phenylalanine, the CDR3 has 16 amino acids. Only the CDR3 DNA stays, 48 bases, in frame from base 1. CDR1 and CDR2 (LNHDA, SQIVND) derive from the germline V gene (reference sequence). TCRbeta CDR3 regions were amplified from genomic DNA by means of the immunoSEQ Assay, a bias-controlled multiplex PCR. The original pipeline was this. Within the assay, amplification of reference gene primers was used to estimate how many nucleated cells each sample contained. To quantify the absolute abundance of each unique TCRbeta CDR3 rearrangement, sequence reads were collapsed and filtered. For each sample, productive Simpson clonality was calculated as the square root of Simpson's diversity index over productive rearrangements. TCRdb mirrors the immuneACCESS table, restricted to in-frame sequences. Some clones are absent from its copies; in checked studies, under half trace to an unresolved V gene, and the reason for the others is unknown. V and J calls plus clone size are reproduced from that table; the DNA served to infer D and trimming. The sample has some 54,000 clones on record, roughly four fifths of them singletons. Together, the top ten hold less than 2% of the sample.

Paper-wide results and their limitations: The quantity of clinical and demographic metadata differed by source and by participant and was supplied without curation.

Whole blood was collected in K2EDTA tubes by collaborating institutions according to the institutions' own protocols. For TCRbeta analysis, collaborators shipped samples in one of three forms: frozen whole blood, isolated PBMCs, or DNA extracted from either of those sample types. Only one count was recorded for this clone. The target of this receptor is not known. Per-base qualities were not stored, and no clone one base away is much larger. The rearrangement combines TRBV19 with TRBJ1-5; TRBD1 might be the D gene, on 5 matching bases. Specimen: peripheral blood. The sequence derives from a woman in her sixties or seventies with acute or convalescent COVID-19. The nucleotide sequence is TGTGCCAGTAGTATAGGACGGGGGGTTAGCAATCAGCCCCAGCATTTT. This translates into CASSIGRGVSNQPQHF.